The clone carrying this T cell receptor (beta chain) was observed many times. The antigen is unknown. Each CDR3 protein is one row after TCRdb ran MiXCR on the 5' RACE reads. The table lists some 250,000 distinct CDR3 sequences, approximately 9% of them singletons. The data stem from a study of CD8 T cells in ankylosing spondylitis. Overall study findings and caveats: Reportedly, disease-linked clones are significantly enriched in ankylosing spondylitis patients' matched synovial fluid. CD8+ cells made up the disease-linked clones, which were relatively rare in peripheral blood.

V was pared by 0 bases and J by 5 bases, with 7 bases of the junction left unmatched. The CDR3 runs 16 residues. Germline CDR1 DFQATT, CDR2 SNEGSKA (reference sequence). The sequencing input was blood, either unsorted or a sorted T cell fraction (not recorded which). J is TRBJ2-1 and V is TRBV20-1, with 10 positions matching TRBD2. This TCR was recovered from a male donor with ankylosing spondylitis or in good health (not recorded which). CDR3 DNA sequence: TGCAGTGCTAGAGATGATATAGCGGGAGGAGACAATGAGCAGTTCTTC. Protein: CSARDDIAGGDNEQFF.